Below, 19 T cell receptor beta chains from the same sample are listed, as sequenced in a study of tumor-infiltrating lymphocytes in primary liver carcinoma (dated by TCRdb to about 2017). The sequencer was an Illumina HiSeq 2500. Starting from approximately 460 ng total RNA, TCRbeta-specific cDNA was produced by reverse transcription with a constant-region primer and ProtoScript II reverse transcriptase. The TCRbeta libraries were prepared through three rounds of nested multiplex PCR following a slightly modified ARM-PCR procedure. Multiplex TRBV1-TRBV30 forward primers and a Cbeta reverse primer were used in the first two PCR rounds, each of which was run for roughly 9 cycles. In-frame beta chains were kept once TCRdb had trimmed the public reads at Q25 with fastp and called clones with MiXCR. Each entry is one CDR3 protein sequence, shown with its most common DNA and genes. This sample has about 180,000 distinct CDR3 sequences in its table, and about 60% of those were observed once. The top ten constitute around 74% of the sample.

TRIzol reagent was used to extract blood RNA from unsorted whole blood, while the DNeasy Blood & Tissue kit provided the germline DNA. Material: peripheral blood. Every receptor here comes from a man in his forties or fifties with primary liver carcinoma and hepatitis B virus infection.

CDR3 coding DNA: TGTGCCAGCAGCTTAGGGGGTAGCGGACTCACCGGGGAGCTGTTTTTT. This translates into CASSLGGSGLTGELFF. V gene TRBV7-8 combines with J gene TRBJ2-2, with a possible D match to TRBD2 (6 bases). Germline CDR1 reads SGHVS; CDR2 reads FQNEAQ. The CDR3 has 16 residues. V was trimmed by 1 base and J by 4 bases, leaving 13 bases between them.

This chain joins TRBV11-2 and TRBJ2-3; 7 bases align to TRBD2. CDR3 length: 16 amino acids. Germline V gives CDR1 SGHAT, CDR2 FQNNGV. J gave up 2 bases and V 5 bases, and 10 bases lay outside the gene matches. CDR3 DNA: TGTGCCAGCAGCGTCCTACTAGCGAGGATCACAGATACGCAGTATTTT. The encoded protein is CASSVLLARITDTQYF.

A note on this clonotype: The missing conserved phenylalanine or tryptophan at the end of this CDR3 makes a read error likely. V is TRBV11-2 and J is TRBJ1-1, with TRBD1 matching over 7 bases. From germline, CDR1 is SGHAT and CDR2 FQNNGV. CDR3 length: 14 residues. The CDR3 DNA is TGTGCCAGCAGGCGGGACAGCCTGAACATTGAAGCTTTCTCT. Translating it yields CASRRDSLNIEAFS.

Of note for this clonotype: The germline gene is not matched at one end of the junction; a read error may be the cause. The CDR3 here is CASSDFQGARTDAIF. In nucleotides, the CDR3 is TGTGCCAGCAGCGATTTTCAGGGGGCGCGGACTGATGCTATCTTT. The gene calls are TRBV11-1 and TRBJ1-1, with 8 bases fitting TRBD1. CDR1 SGHAT and CDR2 FQDESV come from the germline V gene (reference sequence). This CDR3 spans 15 amino acids.

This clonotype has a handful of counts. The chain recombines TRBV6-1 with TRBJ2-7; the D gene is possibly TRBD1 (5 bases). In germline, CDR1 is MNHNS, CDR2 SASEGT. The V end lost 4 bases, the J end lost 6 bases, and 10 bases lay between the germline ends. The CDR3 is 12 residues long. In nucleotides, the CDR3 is TGTGCCAGCAGTGTCTGGGGCCCCGAGCAGTACTTC. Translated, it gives CASSVWGPEQYF.

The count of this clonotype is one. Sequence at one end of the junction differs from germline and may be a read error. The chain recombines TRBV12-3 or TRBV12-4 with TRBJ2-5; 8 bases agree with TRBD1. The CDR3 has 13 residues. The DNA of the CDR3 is TGTGCCAGCAGTTCTCCAGGGGGCGAGACCCACTACTTC. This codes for CASSSPGGETHYF.

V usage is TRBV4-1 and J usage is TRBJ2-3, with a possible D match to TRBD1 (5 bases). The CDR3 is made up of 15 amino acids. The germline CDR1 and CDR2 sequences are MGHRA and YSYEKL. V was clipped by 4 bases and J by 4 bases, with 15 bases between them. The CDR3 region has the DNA TGCGCCAGCAGCCGGGGCCCAGTGGGCCCAGATACGCAGTATTTT. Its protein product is CASSRGPVGPDTQYF.

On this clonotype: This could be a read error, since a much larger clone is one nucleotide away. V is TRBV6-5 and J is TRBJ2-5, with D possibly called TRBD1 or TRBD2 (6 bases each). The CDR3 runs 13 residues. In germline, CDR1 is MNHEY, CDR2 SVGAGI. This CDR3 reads CACSYTGRETQYF. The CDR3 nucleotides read TGTGCCTGCAGTTACACAGGGAGGGAGACCCAGTACTTC.

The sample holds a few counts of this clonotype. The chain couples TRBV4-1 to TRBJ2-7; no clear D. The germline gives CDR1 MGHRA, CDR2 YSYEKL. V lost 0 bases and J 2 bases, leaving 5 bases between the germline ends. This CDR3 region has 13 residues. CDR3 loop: CASSQEETYEQYF. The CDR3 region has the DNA TGCGCCAGCAGCCAAGAGGAAACCTACGAGCAGTACTTC.

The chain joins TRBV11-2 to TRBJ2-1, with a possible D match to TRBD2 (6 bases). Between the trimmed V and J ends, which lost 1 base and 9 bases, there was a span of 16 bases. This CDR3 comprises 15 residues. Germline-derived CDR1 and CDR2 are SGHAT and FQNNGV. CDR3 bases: TGTGCCAGCAGCTTAGCAGCGCGGGATGTTGGTGAGCAGTTCTTC. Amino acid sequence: CASSLAARDVGEQFF.

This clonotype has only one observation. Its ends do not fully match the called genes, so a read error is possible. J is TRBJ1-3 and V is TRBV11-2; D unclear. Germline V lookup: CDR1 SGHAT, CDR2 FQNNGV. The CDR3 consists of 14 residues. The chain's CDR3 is CASSLGNSGDTIYF. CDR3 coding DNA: TGTGCCAGCAGCTTAGGGAATTCTGGAGACACCATATATTTT.

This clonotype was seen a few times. CDR3 sequence: CASSLGGNTIYF. The CDR3 nucleotides read TGTGCCAGCAGTTTAGGAGGAAACACCATATATTTT. The rearrangement joins TRBV28 to TRBJ1-3; D is uncertain. Germline V gene data show CDR1 as MDHEN and CDR2 as SYDVKM. This CDR3 is built from 12 residues. V lost 2 bases, J lost 4 bases, and 3 bases lay in between.

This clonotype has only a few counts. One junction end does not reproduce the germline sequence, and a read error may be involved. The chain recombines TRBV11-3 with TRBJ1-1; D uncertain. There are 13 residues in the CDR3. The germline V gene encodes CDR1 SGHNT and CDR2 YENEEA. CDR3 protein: CAGSLWGYTEAFF. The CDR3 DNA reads TGTGCCGGCAGCTTATGGGGATACACTGAAGCTTTCTTT.

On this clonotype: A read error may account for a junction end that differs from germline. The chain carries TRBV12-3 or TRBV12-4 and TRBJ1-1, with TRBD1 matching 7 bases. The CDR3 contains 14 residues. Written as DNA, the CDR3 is TGTGCCAGCAGTTTAAGAGGGGGCCCCAGCCAAGCTTTCTTC. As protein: CASSLRGGPSQAFF.

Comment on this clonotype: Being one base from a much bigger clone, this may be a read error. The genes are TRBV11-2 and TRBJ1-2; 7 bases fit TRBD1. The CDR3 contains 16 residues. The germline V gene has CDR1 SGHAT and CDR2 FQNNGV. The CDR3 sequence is CASNLNRGGPNYGYTF. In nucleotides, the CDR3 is TGTGCCAGCAACTTAAACAGGGGAGGCCCTAACTATGGCTACACCTTC.

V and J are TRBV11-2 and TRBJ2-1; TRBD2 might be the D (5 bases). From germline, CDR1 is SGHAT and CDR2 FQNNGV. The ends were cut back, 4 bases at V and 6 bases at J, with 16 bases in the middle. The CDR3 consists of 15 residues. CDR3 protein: CASSYDEGTVNEQFF. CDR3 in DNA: TGTGCCAGCAGCTACGACGAGGGCACGGTCAATGAGCAGTTCTTC.

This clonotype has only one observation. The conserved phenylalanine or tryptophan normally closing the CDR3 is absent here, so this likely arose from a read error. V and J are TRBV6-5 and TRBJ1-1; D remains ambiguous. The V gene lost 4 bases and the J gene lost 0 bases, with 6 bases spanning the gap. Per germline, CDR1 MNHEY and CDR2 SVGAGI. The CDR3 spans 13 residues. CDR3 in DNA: TGTGCCAGCAGTTCAGATGTGAACACTGAAGCTTTCCTT. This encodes CASSSDVNTEAFL.

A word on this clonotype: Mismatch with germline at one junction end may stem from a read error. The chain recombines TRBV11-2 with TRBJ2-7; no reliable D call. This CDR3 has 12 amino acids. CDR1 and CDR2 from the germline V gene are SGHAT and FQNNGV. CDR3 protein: CASSLVGYKQYF. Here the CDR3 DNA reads TGTGCCAGCAGTTTAGTGGGGTACAAGCAGTACTTC.

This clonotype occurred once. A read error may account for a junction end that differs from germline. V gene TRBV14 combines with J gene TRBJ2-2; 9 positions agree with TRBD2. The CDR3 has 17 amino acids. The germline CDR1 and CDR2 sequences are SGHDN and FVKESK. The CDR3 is CASSQDSWLAGIGELFF. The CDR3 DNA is TGTGCCAGTAGCCAAGACTCTTGGCTAGCGGGAATAGGGGAGCTGTTTTTT.